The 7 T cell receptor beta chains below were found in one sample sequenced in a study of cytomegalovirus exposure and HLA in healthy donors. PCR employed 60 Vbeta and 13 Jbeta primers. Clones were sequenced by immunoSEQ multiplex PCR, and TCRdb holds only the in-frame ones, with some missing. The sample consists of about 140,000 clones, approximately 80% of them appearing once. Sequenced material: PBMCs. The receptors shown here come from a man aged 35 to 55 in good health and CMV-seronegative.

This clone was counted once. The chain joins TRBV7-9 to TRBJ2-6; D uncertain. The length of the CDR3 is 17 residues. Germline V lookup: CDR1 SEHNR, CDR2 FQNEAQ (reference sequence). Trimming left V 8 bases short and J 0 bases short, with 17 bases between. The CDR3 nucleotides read TGTGCCAGCCTCCCCCAAGTAGCTGACTCTGGGGCCAACGTCCTGACTTTC. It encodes CASLPQVADSGANVLTF.

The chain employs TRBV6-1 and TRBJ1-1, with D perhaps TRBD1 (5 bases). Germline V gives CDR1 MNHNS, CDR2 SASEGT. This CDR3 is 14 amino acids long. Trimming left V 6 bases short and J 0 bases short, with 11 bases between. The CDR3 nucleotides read TGTGCCAGCAGACCAGGGAGGATGAACACTGAAGCTTTCTTT. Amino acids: CASRPGRMNTEAFF.

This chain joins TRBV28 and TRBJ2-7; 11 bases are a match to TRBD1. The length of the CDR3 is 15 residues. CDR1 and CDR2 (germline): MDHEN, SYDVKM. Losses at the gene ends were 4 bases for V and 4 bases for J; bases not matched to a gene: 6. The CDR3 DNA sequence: TGTGCCAGCAGTTCACGGACAGGGGGCAGGTACGAGCAGTACTTC. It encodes CASSSRTGGRYEQYF.

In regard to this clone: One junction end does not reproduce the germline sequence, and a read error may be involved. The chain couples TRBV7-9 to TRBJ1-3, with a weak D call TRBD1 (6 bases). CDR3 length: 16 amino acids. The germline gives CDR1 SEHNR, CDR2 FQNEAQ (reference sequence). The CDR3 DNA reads TGTTCCAGCAGCACCACCCAGGGGTTGACTGGAAACACCATATATTTT. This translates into CSSSTTQGLTGNTIYF.

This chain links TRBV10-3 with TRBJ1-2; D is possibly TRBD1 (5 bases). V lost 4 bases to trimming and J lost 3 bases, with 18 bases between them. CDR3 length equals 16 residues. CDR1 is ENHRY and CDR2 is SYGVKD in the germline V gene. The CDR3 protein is CAISAQGLGEDYGYTF. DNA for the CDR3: TGTGCCATCAGTGCCCAGGGACTCGGGGAGGACTATGGCTACACCTTC.

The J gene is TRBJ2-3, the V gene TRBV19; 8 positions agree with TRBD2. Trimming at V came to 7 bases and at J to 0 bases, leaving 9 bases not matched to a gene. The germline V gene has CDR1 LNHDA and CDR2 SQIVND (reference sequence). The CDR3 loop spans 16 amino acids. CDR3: CASIGRGYSSTDTQYF. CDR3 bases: TGTGCCAGTATCGGGAGGGGGTATTCTAGCACAGATACGCAGTATTTT.

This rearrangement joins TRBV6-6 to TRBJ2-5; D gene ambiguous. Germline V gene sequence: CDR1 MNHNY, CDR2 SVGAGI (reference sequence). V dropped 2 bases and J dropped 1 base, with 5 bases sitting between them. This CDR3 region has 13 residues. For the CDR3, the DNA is TGTGCCAGCAGTTACGGTAGCCAAGAGACCCAGTACTTC. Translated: CASSYGSQETQYF.